What follows describes a single TCR beta chain. Its specific antigen is unknown. Base quality data are lacking; no much larger clone is found one base away. The data originate from a study of cytomegalovirus exposure and HLA in healthy donors (TCRdb year 2017). For the study in its entirety: In an earlier analysis of 450 to 750 of the donors, 250 to 350 Gb of sequence data and 95 million to 130 million unique TCR beta sequences from about 190 million T cells were reported. Roughly 300 gigabases of sequencing data and approximately 93 million unique TCR sequences were included in an early release covering about 700 HLA-typed donors. The genetic ancestry cluster associated with self-reported Caucasian donors included 81% of the roughly 400 genotyped donors. The study aimed to test whether signatures of past pathogen exposure could be identified by cataloging public T cell receptors. Using immunosequencing, the study profiled T cell repertoires from approximately 700 subjects and related those repertoires to cytomegalovirus serostatus. Along with the roughly 670-subject first cohort, a separate validation cohort of over a hundred different subjects was used. To predict cytomegalovirus infection status, the study combined high-throughput TCR immunosequencing, statistical association of individual TCRs with disease status, and machine learning. A later analysis re-analyzed previously published TCR beta repertoires from 600 to 850 donors and added high-resolution HLA genotyping to study TCR occurrence patterns. Rather than using new phenotypic data, the later analysis identified candidate immune exposures from TCR beta sequences and from how often those sequences occurred across donors. To decide whether each TCR beta V gene segment behaved as functional or pseudogenic, an earlier analysis of over 500 of the donors relied on high-throughput TCR beta sequencing. Alongside the repertoire data, information on donor age, sex, ethnicity and CMV serostatus was compiled. A later genetic analysis used genome-wide SNP genotypes for about 65% of the roughly 670 donors, treating that subset as a discovery cohort. All discovery cohort repertoires had been generated on a single sequencing platform. Class I and class II HLA loci were covered by the typing at four-digit resolution. The number of typed donors differed by locus: about 620-640 for A, B, C, DRB1 and DQB1; approximately 540 for DQA1; fewer than 610 for DPA1; and about 450 for DPB1. Because of strong linkage in the cohort, five DR-DQ haplotypes were treated as single units for association and clustering. On average, about 240,000 unique TCR beta nucleotide sequences were sequenced per donor among 300 to 500 genotyped donors of the cohort, with roughly 18% of those sequences being non-productive. Results the study describes overall, beyond this receptor: In both the original and validation cohorts, the classifier was reported to diagnose cytomegalovirus status with high specificity and sensitivity. In an earlier analysis of around 500 of the donors, most TCR beta V segments appeared in productive rearrangements about 87% or about 30% of the time, broadly matching IMGT annotations. The authors suggested that the approach could potentially be generalized to other disease states and immunological phenotypes. Across donors, most TCR sequences were observed very rarely, whereas some public TCRs were present in many individuals. In a later analysis, most CMV-associated TCR beta chains were found to appear HLA-restricted, with HLA associations seemingly driven largely by CMV exposure. A later analysis reported that several top co-occurrence clusters appeared linked to parvovirus B19, influenza, CMV and Epstein-Barr virus. Because some donors lacked HLA typing at each locus, the association tests relied only on the typed subset. Because the 87-base-pair reads could not distinguish some IMGT-functional V segments, including TRBV6-2 and TRBV6-3, those segments were excluded. Only TCR beta chains were sequenced in this cohort, and the absence of alpha or paired-chain data limited detectable features. A few of the identified cytomegalovirus-associated TCR beta chains were confirmed in vitro to be specific for cytomegalovirus antigens. A total of fewer than 200 TCR beta chains were listed by the study as associated with cytomegalovirus. In a later analysis, HLA-associated TCR beta chains were found to be more clonally expanded and to have lower generation probabilities than equally common non-associated chains. A group of highly shared sequence variants was considered likely to be a technical artifact of the sequencing pipeline. Because counts were too low, some 17 rarely observed V segments, including chromosome 9 orphons, were excluded from the earlier analysis of some 540 of the donors. Strong co-occurrence of HLA alleles, especially DR and DQ, made assigning TCR associations to individual alleles difficult. Immune exposure information for the cohort was limited to CMV serostatus. Compared with the approximately 600-donor mean, donors in an Asian-associated ancestry cluster had fewer N-insertions in productive TCRs, according to a later genetic analysis. In a later genetic analysis, a missense DCLRE1C variant was associated with V-gene and J-gene trimming of TCR beta chains, and the association was replicated in an independent cohort. Sequencing depth was assumed to be roughly uniform across donors in the presence/absence analyses, though that assumption may not hold. A further reported finding was that TCR beta sequences accurately predicted the HLA-A and HLA-B alleles for most subjects in the first cohort. Linkage disequilibrium might explain the correlated functional status among segregating V segments, but an unknown experimental factor could not be ruled out. In a later analysis, the rate of TCR association differed among HLA loci, with DRB1 alleles having the most associated TCRs and HLA-C alleles having the fewest. A later analysis associated 17,000 or so TCR beta sequences with specific HLA alleles at a false discovery rate of 0.05.

As encoded in the germline V gene, CDR1 is SGHTA while CDR2 is FQGTGA. The CDR3 starts with the cysteine, ends with the phenylalanine, and has 14 residues. Of the read, only the CDR3 DNA is kept; its 42 bases are in frame from base 1. The library was produced with the immunoSEQ multiplex PCR assay. The multiplex PCR relied on a mix of 60 forward primers for TCR Vbeta segments and 13 reverse primers for TCR Jbeta segments. Amplification of the CDR3 region of rearranged TCR beta genes was performed with a multiplex PCR assay on genomic DNA. The amplified TCR beta libraries were sequenced on the Illumina HiSeq System as 87-base-pair reads. Processing in the source paper ran as follows. Across the 700 or so repertoires, a later analysis counted roughly 84 million unique TCR beta chains, 9.5 million to 13 million of which were shared by at least two donors. Raw reads were error-corrected and collapsed into unique sequences with a nearest-neighbor algorithm that merged closely related sequences to remove PCR and sequencing errors. CDR3 sequences were aligned to IMGT reference sequences to assign V, D and J gene segments. For a sequence to be retained, at least a six-nucleotide match to both a V gene segment and a J gene segment was required. Rearrangements were called productive when the CDR3 lacked stop codons and stayed in frame with V and J; all others were non-productive. CDR3 was defined according to IMGT convention as the region running from the second conserved V-encoded cysteine to the conserved J-encoded phenylalanine. Sequences without an unambiguous match to a single V gene segment were excluded from the earlier analysis of 500 to 700 of the donors. In an earlier analysis of more than 500 of the donors, a V segment was called functional when productive rearrangements were above 56.7%, and segregating when the standard deviation between donors exceeded 5%. A statistical classification framework was developed to diagnose cytomegalovirus status using the catalog of TCR beta chain sequences. In a later analysis, V and J genes were assigned by comparing TCR nucleotide sequences against IMGT/GENE-DB human TR gene sequences. In a later analysis, CDR3 sequences and most-parsimonious VDJ recombination scenarios were assigned using the TCRdist pipeline. A later analysis defined each TCR beta chain by its CDR3 amino acid sequence plus V-gene family, and excluded reads lacking a unique V-gene family. In a later analysis, 550 to 650 highly shared, low-generation-probability nucleotide sequences were removed to address suspected cross-contamination and a sequencing artifact. A later analysis calculated a clonal expansion index for each public chain from normalized within-repertoire ranks of inferred template counts. In a later analysis, generation probabilities were computed using a VDJ recombination model fitted to out-of-frame rearrangements, and the results were checked against IGoR. In a later analysis, TCR-TCR, TCR-HLA and TCR-CMV co-occurrence was scored with hypergeometric tests, and a repertoire-size bias correction was applied to TCR pairs. False discovery rates were estimated in a later analysis by permuting HLA or CMV assignments 20 times. In a later analysis, co-occurring TCRs were grouped with DBSCAN, and TCRdist sequence similarity was added when clustering was performed within HLA-allele-positive subsets. Co-occurrence clustering excluded repertoires with fewer than 30,000 or more than 120,000 public chains, plus five with anomalous nucleotide sharing. TCRdb took over this immuneACCESS table, retaining in-frame rearrangements with V and J assigned. Such tables are incomplete; in checked studies, under half of the missing clones stem from an unresolved V gene, and the remainder is unexplained. V and J calls and clone size are as listed in that table; D and trimming were resolved from the DNA. The sample table holds roughly 110,000 clones, of which around 70% were seen once. The ten largest clones take up around 4.2% of the sample.

The cohort comprised 550 to 700 healthy bone marrow donors. At the time of sampling, all cohort members were nominally healthy, though unrecorded immune exposures were likely present. The donor was CMV seropositive and belonged to the group of about 290 seropositive cohort members. A peripheral blood sample was provided by each donor, and peripheral blood mononuclear cells were used for TCR beta sequencing. The Qiagen DNeasy Blood Extraction Kit was used to extract genomic DNA from the blood cell samples. Sequenced input: PBMCs. The receptor was isolated from a woman in her forties in good health and CMV-seropositive. The chain couples TRBV7-3 to TRBJ2-5; 8 junctional bases match TRBD2. The end of the DNA aligns better with TRBJ2-7, so the J call may be wrong. The CDR3 region has the sequence CASSTLNGGDEQYF. The DNA sequence reads TGTGCCAGCAGCACGCTTAACGGGGGGGACGAGCAGTACTTC.